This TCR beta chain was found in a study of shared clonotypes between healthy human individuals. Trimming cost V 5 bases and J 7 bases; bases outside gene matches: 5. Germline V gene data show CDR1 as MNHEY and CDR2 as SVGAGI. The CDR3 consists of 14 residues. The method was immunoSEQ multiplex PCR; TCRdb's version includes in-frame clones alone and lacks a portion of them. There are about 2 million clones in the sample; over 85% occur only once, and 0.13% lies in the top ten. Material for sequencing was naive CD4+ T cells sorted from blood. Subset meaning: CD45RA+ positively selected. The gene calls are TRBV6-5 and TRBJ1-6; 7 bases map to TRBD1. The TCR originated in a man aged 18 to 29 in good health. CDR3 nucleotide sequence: TGTGCCAGCAGTATGACAGGGACCAATTCACCCCTCCACTTT. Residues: CASSMTGTNSPLHF.